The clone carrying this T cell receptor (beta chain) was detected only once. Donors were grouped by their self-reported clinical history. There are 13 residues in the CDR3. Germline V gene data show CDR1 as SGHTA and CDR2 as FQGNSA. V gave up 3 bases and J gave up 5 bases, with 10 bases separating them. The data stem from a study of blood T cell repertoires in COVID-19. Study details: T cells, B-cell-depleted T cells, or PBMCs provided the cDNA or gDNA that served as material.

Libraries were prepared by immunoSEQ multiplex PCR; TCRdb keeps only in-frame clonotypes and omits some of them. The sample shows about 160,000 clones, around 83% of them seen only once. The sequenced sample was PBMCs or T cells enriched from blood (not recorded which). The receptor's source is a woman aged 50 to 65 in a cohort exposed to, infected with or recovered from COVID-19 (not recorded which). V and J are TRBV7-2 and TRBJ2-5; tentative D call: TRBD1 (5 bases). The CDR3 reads CASSFQGVETQYF. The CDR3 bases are TGTGCCAGCAGCTTTCAAGGGGTGGAGACCCAGTACTTC. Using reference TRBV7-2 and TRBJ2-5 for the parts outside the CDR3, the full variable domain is GAGVSQSPSNKVTEKGKDVELRCDPISGHTALYWYRQSLGQGLEFLIYFQGNSAPDKSGLPSDRFSAERTGGSVSTLTIQRTQQEDSAVYLCASSFQGVETQYFGPGTRLLVL.